The rows below give T cell receptor beta chains drawn from one sample of a study of identical twins. MiXCR, applied by TCRdb to the 5' RACE reads, yields one record per CDR3 protein. The data contain 1.5 million to 2 million distinct CDR3 sequences, roughly 35% of them singletons. The specimen was cord blood. Receptors were obtained from a newborn girl in good health. Both conserved end residues are part of each CDR3. D genes are given only for firm matches. Clone size appears in some rows only: once, few, many, or a class for an expanded clone.

TRBJ2-7	few	TRBV4-1	13	.	CASSQVGSDEQYF	TGCGCCAGCAGCCAAGTAGGCTCAGACGAGCAGTACTTC
TRBJ2-7	.	TRBV10-2	14	TRBD1	CASSEHRGAYEQYF	TGCGCCAGCAGTGAACACAGGGGGGCCTACGAGCAGTACTTC
TRBJ2-7	few	TRBV6-1	14	.	CASSQPQSSYEQYF	TGTGCCAGCAGTCAACCACAGAGCTCCTACGAGCAGTACTTC
TRBJ1-2	.	TRBV30	15	TRBD1	CAWSIGTGGDYGYTF	TGTGCCTGGAGTATTGGTACAGGGGGTGACTATGGCTACACCTTC
TRBJ2-7	.	TRBV2	19	TRBD2	CASRFLIFASGGASYEQYF	TGTGCCAGCAGGTTCCTAATCTTCGCTAGCGGGGGGGCCTCCTACGAGCAGTACTTC
TRBJ1-6	.	TRBV3-1	14	.	CASSPDPGRSPLHF	TGTGCCAGCAGCCCTGACCCAGGGCGGTCACCCCTCCACTTT
TRBJ2-1	few	TRBV24-1	13	.	CATSETNSNEQFF	TGTGCCACCAGTGAGACTAACAGCAATGAGCAGTTCTTC
TRBJ2-3	few	TRBV2	13	TRBD2	CASSYGGTYTQYF	TGTGCCAGCAGTTACGGGGGGACGTATACGCAGTATTTT
TRBJ1-1	.	TRBV12-3/TRBV12-4	13	.	CASSYRWDTEAFF	TGTGCCAGCAGTTACCGGTGGGACACTGAAGCTTTCTTT
TRBJ1-5	many	TRBV5-1	15	.	CASSLDGYSNQPQHF	TGCGCCAGCAGCTTAGACGGATATAGCAATCAGCCCCAGCATTTT
TRBJ1-4	few	TRBV24-1	15	TRBD1	CATSGGQVNGEKLFF	TGTGCCACCAGTGGGGGACAGGTTAATGGTGAAAAACTGTTTTTT
TRBJ2-3	many	TRBV29-1	14	.	CSVQSAIPTDTQYF	TGCAGCGTTCAATCGGCCATTCCCACAGATACGCAGTATTTT
TRBJ1-2	.	TRBV2	17	TRBD1	CASSPFRGTARYYGYTF	TGTGCCAGCAGTCCCTTTAGGGGGACAGCGCGCTACTATGGCTACACCTTC
TRBJ2-7	many	TRBV10-3	15	.	CAIRPGPLFGYEQYF	TGTGCCATAAGACCGGGACCCCTTTTTGGCTACGAGCAGTACTTC
TRBJ2-1	.	TRBV12-3/TRBV12-4	15	.	CASSSRFTSYNVQFF	TGTGCCAGCAGTTCTAGGTTTACGTCCTACAATGTGCAGTTCTTC
TRBJ2-7	few	TRBV5-1	15	.	CASSVGLQASYEQYF	TGCGCCAGCAGCGTGGGACTCCAGGCGTCCTACGAGCAGTACTTC
TRBJ2-7	.	TRBV20-1	11	.	CSARSINEQYF	TGCAGTGCTAGATCGATCAATGAGCAGTACTTC
TRBJ1-2	.	TRBV12-3/TRBV12-4	15	.	CASSLVRRTGYGYTF	TGTGCCAGCAGTTTAGTTCGCCGTACAGGGTATGGCTACACCTTC
TRBJ2-7	many	TRBV20-1	12	TRBD1	CSARVRGHEQYF	TGCAGTGCTAGAGTTAGGGGGCACGAGCAGTACTTC
TRBJ2-3	few	TRBV14	14	.	CASSSQRLTDTQYF	TGTGCCAGCAGCTCTCAGAGACTAACAGATACGCAGTATTTT
TRBJ1-2	.	TRBV28	17	TRBD1	CASSTWTGGALNYGYTF	TGTGCCAGCAGTACCTGGACAGGGGGAGCCCTGAACTATGGCTACACCTTC
TRBJ2-3	few	TRBV20-1	17	TRBD2	CSAIGLAGGPSTDTQYF	TGCAGTGCTATTGGACTAGCGGGAGGGCCTAGCACAGATACGCAGTATTTT
TRBJ1-1	few	TRBV7-2	15	.	CASSPRSEGNTEAFF	TGTGCCAGCAGCCCCAGGTCGGAGGGGAACACTGAAGCTTTCTTT
TRBJ2-7	.	TRBV7-2	14	TRBD1	CASTWDRVALEQYF	TGTGCCAGCACCTGGGACAGGGTAGCCCTCGAGCAGTACTTC
TRBJ2-7	.	TRBV6-5	16	TRBD2	CASSPYSGSSYNEQYF	TGTGCCAGCAGCCCCTATAGCGGGAGCTCCTACAATGAGCAGTACTTC
TRBJ2-3	.	TRBV3-1	15	TRBD1	CASSQEAGGPYTQYF	TGTGCCAGCAGCCAAGAGGCAGGGGGTCCCTATACGCAGTATTTT
TRBJ2-5	few	TRBV6-2/TRBV6-3	14	.	CASSYVVDGETQYF	TGTGCCAGCAGTTACGTCGTGGACGGGGAGACCCAGTACTTC
TRBJ2-1	.	TRBV7-2	11	.	CASSLQREQFF	TGTGCCAGCAGCTTACAGCGGGAGCAGTTCTTC
TRBJ2-7	.	TRBV2	15	.	CASSEQPAHSYEQYF	TGTGCCAGCAGTGAACAACCAGCTCATTCCTACGAGCAGTACTTC
TRBJ2-3	many	TRBV29-1	13	.	CSTFRRVADTQYF	TGCAGCACCTTCCGGCGGGTGGCAGATACGCAGTATTTT
TRBJ2-1	.	TRBV6-5	14	TRBD2	CASGTSGRHNEQFF	TGTGCCAGCGGGACTAGCGGGAGGCACAATGAGCAGTTCTTC
TRBJ1-2	.	TRBV19	12	.	CASRILGYGYTF	TGTGCCAGTAGGATCTTAGGCTATGGCTACACCTTC
TRBJ2-1	.	TRBV11-2	13	TRBD2	CASSGSGGYEQFF	TGTGCCAGCAGCGGTAGCGGGGGCTATGAGCAGTTCTTC
TRBJ2-5	few	TRBV30	15	TRBD1	CAWSGGQGKFETQYF	TGTGCCTGGAGTGGGGGACAGGGGAAATTTGAGACCCAGTACTTC
TRBJ2-7	.	TRBV5-1	16	TRBD1	CASSTMGRQGAREQYF	TGCGCCAGCAGCACCATGGGGCGACAGGGGGCAAGAGAGCAGTACTTC
TRBJ2-7	.	TRBV28	13	.	CAGRPQGTYEQYF	TGTGCCGGCAGACCACAGGGAACCTACGAGCAGTACTTC
TRBJ1-5	.	TRBV12-3/TRBV12-4	16	.	CASSPSRQAVNQPQHF	TGTGCCAGCAGCCCAAGTCGACAGGCCGTCAATCAGCCCCAGCATTTT
TRBJ2-3	.	TRBV20-1	15	.	CSASGDSFRTDTQYF	TGCAGTGCTAGCGGTGATTCGTTTCGCACAGATACGCAGTATTTT
TRBJ1-5	.	TRBV2	15	.	CASRNRVGGNQPQHF	TGTGCCAGCAGGAACAGGGTCGGGGGCAATCAGCCCCAGCATTTT
TRBJ2-7	.	TRBV20-1	15	TRBD2	CSAGGLVGGIYEQYF	TGCAGTGCTGGGGGACTAGTGGGAGGAATCTACGAGCAGTACTTC
TRBJ2-6	few	TRBV10-3	19	TRBD1	CAISDYLGQGAPGANVLTF	TGTGCCATCAGTGATTATTTAGGACAGGGGGCGCCTGGGGCCAACGTCCTGACTTTC
TRBJ2-3	few	TRBV19	14	.	CASSIMLGTDTQYF	TGTGCCAGTAGTATCATGTTAGGCACAGATACGCAGTATTTT
TRBJ2-3	few	TRBV5-5	14	.	CASEDIRTTDTQYF	TGTGCCAGCGAAGATATCCGGACGACAGATACGCAGTATTTT
TRBJ2-3	few	TRBV12-5	16	TRBD2	CASGLTPGLVKDTQYF	TGTGCTAGTGGTTTGACTCCCGGACTAGTGAAGGATACGCAGTATTTT
TRBJ2-1	few	TRBV4-1	15	TRBD1	CASSTKGTGEGEQFF	TGCGCCAGCAGCACCAAAGGGACAGGGGAGGGTGAGCAGTTCTTC
TRBJ2-7	few	TRBV20-1	17	TRBD2	CSARAALSGRLPYEQYF	TGCAGTGCTAGAGCAGCCCTTAGCGGGAGGCTGCCCTACGAGCAGTACTTC
TRBJ2-7	few	TRBV7-2	14	TRBD2	CSSSLAGVPYEQYF	TGTTCCAGCAGCTTAGCGGGGGTGCCCTACGAGCAGTACTTC
TRBJ2-1	.	TRBV28	12	.	CASSSHYKEQFF	TGTGCCAGCAGTTCGCATTACAAGGAGCAGTTCTTC
TRBJ1-2	few	TRBV20-1	14	.	CSASRRLGSYGYTF	TGCAGTGCTAGTCGCCGACTTGGGAGCTATGGCTACACCTTC
TRBJ2-7	many	TRBV6-6	14	.	CASSFDRASYEQYF	TGTGCCAGCAGTTTCGACCGGGCCTCCTACGAGCAGTACTTC
TRBJ2-7	few	TRBV25-1	15	TRBD1	CASSDGWTGRYEQYF	TGTGCCAGCAGTGACGGTTGGACAGGGAGGTACGAGCAGTACTTC
TRBJ2-1	.	TRBV20-1	14	TRBD2	CSARPGLAGVWQFF	TGCAGTGCTAGACCGGGACTAGCGGGAGTATGGCAGTTCTTC
TRBJ2-7	few	TRBV3-1	15	.	CASSQAILRGDEQYF	TGTGCCAGCAGCCAAGCAATCCTTAGGGGGGATGAGCAGTACTTC
TRBJ2-3	few	TRBV28	17	.	CASSGLLGAISTDTQYF	TGTGCCAGCAGCGGCCTCCTCGGGGCGATTAGCACAGATACGCAGTATTTT